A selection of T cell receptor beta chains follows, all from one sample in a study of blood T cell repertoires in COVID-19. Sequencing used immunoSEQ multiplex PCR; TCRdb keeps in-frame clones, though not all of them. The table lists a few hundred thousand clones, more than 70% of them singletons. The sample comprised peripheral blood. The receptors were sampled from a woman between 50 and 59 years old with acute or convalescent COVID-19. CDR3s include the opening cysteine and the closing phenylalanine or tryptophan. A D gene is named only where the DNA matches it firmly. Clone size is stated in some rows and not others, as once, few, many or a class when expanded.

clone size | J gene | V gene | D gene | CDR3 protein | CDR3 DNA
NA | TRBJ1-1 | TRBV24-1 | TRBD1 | CATSDYRGAEAFF | TGTGCCACCAGTGATTACAGGGGCGCTGAAGCTTTCTTT
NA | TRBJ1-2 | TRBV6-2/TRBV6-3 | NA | CASSYPTGDYGYTF | TGTGCCAGCAGTTACCCTACAGGTGACTATGGCTACACCTTC
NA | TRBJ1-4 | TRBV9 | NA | CASSALQGTGEKLFF | TGTGCCAGCAGCGCTTTGCAGGGGACGGGAGAAAAACTGTTTTTT
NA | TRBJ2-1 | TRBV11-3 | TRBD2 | CASSLGLAGVYEQFF | TGTGCCAGCAGCTTAGGACTAGCGGGAGTCTATGAGCAGTTCTTC
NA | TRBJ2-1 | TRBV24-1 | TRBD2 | CATSDTGLVDEQFF | TGTGCCACCAGTGATACCGGACTAGTAGATGAGCAGTTCTTC
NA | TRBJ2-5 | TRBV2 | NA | CASSDGLGETQYF | TGTGCCAGCAGTGACGGGTTGGGAGAGACCCAGTACTTC
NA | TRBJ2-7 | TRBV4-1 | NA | CASSQDRGRYEQYF | TGCGCCAGCAGCCAAGATCGAGGGCGTTACGAGCAGTACTTC
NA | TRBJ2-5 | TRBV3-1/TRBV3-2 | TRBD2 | CASSQGTSGGYAETQYF | TGTGCCAGCAGCCAAGGGACTAGCGGGGGGTACGCAGAGACCCAGTACTTC
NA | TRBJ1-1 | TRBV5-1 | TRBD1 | CASSLDGTGGTEAFF | TGCGCCAGCAGCTTGGACGGGACAGGGGGCACTGAAGCTTTCTTT
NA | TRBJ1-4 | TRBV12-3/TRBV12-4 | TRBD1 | CASRQGAEKLFF | TGTGCCAGCCGACAGGGGGCGGAAAAACTGTTTTTT
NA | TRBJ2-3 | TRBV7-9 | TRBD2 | CASSYGTSDTQYF | TGTGCCAGCAGCTACGGGACTAGCGATACGCAGTATTTT
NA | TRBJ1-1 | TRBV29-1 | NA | CSGGGGNWGEAFF | TGCAGCGGAGGGGGTGGAAATTGGGGTGAAGCTTTCTTT
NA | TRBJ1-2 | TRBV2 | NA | CASSGDTYGYTF | TGTGCCAGCAGTGGGGACACCTATGGCTACACCTTC
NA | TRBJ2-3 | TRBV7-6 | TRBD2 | CASSSFGLAGDDTQYF | TGTGCCAGCAGCTCCTTTGGACTAGCGGGAGATGATACGCAGTATTTT
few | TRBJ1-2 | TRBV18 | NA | CASSPTTEPSYGYTF | TGTGCCAGCTCACCTACGACAGAACCCTCGTATGGCTACACCTTC
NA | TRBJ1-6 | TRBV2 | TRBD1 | CASIQQGLYNSPLHF | TGTGCCAGCATTCAACAGGGGCTCTATAATTCACCCCTCCACTTT